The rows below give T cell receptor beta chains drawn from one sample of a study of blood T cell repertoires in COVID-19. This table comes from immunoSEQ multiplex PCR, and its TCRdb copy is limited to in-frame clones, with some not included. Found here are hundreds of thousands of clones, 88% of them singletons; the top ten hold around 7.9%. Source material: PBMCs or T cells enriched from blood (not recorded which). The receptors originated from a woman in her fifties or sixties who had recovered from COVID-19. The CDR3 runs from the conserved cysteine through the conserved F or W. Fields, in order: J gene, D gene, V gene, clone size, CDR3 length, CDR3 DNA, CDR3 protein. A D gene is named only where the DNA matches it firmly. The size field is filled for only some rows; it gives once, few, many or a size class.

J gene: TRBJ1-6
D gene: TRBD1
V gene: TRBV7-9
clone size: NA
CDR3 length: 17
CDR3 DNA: TGTGCCAGCAGCTTCGGGACAGGGGGCTCGGATAATTCACCCCTCCACTTT
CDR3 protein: CASSFGTGGSDNSPLHF

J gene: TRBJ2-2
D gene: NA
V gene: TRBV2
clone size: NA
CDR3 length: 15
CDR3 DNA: TGTGCCAGCAGTGAAGTCCCCGTGAACACCGGGGAGCTGTTTTTT
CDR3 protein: CASSEVPVNTGELFF

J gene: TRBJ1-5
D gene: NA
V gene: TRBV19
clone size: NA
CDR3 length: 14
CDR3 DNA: TGTGCCAGTACCGCACAGGGTCCGGGTCAGCCCCAGCATTTT
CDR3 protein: CASTAQGPGQPQHF

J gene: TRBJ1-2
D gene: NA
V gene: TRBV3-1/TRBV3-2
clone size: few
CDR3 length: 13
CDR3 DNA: TGTGCCAGCAGCCAGGGAGCTAACTATGGCTACACCTTC
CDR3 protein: CASSQGANYGYTF

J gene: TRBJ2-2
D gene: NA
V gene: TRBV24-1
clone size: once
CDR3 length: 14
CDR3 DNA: TGTGCCACCAGTGATCCCAATTTTACCGGGGAGCTGTTTTTT
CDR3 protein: CATSDPNFTGELFF

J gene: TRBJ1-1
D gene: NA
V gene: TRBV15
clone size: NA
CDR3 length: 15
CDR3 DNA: TGTGCCACCAGCAGACAGGGTGGGGTTGGCACTGAAGCTTTCTTT
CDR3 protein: CATSRQGGVGTEAFF

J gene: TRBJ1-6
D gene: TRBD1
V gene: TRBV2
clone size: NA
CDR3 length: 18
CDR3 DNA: TGTGCCAGCAGTGATATCCCGACAGGGAGCTCCTATAATTCACCCCTCCACTTT
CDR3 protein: CASSDIPTGSSYNSPLHF

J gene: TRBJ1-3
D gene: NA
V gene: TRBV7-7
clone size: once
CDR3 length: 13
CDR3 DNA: TGTGCTAGCAGCCCTGACAGAGGAAACACCATATATTTT
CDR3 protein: CASSPDRGNTIYF

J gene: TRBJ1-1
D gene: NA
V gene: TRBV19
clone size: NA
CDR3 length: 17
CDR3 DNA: TGTGCCAGTAGTATCTCGGCGTATACTCCGCGGGGCACTGAAGCTTTCTTT
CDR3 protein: CASSISAYTPRGTEAFF

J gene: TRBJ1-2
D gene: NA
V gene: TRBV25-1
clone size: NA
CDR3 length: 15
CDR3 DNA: TGTGCCAGCAGTGAAAGCAATCGGGGGAACTATGGCTACACCTTC
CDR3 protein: CASSESNRGNYGYTF

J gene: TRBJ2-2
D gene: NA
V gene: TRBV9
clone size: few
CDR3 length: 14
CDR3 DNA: TGTGCCAGCAGCGTCTCTGGGCTTGCCGGGGAGCTGTTTTTT
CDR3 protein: CASSVSGLAGELFF